This TCR beta chain was captured by sequencing in a study of identical twins. Using its own MiXCR run on the 5' RACE reads, TCRdb lists one record per CDR3 protein. The sample has roughly 700,000 distinct CDR3 sequences; 8.6% are singletons. Germline assignment: CDR1 MNHEY and CDR2 SMNVEV (reference sequence). The CDR3 length is 17 residues. V lost 4 bases, J lost 4 bases, and 22 bases lay in between. This sample was also put to use in a study of yellow fever vaccine responses in identical twins.

V usage is TRBV27 and J usage is TRBJ1-1; a weak D match, TRBD1 (5 bases). Input material: PBMCs. This TCR was recovered from a woman aged 18 to 35 in good health. The CDR3 here is CASSSPRGVRGPTEAFF. The CDR3 coding sequence is TGTGCCAGCAGTTCGCCGCGCGGGGTAAGGGGTCCCACTGAAGCTTTCTTT.